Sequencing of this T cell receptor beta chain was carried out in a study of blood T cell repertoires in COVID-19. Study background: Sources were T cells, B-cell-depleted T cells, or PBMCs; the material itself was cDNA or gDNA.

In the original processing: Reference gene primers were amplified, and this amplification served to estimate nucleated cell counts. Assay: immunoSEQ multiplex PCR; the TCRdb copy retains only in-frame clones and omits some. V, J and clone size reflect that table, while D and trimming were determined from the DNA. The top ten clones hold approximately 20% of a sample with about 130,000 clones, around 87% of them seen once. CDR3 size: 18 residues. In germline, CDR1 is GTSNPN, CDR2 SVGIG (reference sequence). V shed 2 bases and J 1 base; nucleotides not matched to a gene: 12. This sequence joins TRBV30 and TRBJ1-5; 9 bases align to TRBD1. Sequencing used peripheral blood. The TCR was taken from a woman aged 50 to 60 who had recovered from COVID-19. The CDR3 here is CAWSPTSQGARSNQPQHF. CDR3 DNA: TGTGCCTGGAGTCCGACTTCACAGGGGGCAAGGAGCAATCAGCCCCAGCATTTT.